This T cell receptor (beta chain) was observed in a study of blood T cell repertoires in COVID-19. About the research overall: COVID-19 samples from acute and convalescent phases originated in the United States, Italy and Spain. Sources were T cells, B-cell-depleted T cells, or PBMCs; the material itself was cDNA or gDNA.

The CDR3 loop spans 12 amino acids. V was pared by 4 bases and J by 5 bases, with 8 bases between. Per the germline V gene, CDR1 is KGHSY and CDR2 is FQNENV. Seattle's cohort entered during active infection and was followed longitudinally. How the authors handled the data: From reference gene primer amplification, estimates of nucleated cell counts were derived. Clones were read by immunoSEQ multiplex PCR, and TCRdb kept only the in-frame ones, dropping some. V, J and clone size were drawn from that table, and D and trimming were deduced from the DNA. The table shows 430,000 or so clones, with roughly 90% occurring only once.

This clonotype originated in a man between 18 and 29 years old with COVID-19, enrolled during active disease. The sample consisted of peripheral blood. The chain links TRBV16 to TRBJ2-5, with unresolved D. CDR3 DNA sequence: TGTGCCAGCAGCCCCCGCGGTGAGACCCAGTACTTC. Translation gives CASSPRGETQYF.